Following are 13 T cell receptor beta chains from one sample sequenced in a study of T-cell reconstitution after alpha-beta-depleted transplantation in children. Preparing the TCRbeta library involved the use of unique molecular identifiers. TCRdb re-derived calls from the PCR reads in MiXCR, one entry per CDR3 protein. This table holds roughly 350,000 distinct CDR3 sequences, 15% to 20% found once. Sequences were derived from PBMCs, mostly from graft donor cells, sampled 360 days after TCRalphabeta/CD19-depleted stem cell transplant. The receptors were sampled from a male patient aged 2 to 10 who had a stem cell transplant for acute lymphoblastic leukemia, so the T cells may come from the graft donor.

As for this clonotype: This may be a read error, as it is one base from a much larger clone. The chain combines TRBV28 with TRBJ2-7; 7 bases are a match to TRBD1. Germline CDR1 MDHEN, CDR2 SYDVKM. The CDR3 is 15 residues long. The CDR3 bases are TGTGCCAGCAGCCCTTTAACAGGGGAAGGCTACGAGAAGTACTTC. Encoded protein: CASSPLTGEGYEKYF.

The V gene is TRBV29-1, the J gene TRBJ2-1; D possibly corresponds to TRBD1 (5 bases). Trimming removed 4 bases from V and 6 bases from J, with 10 bases in between. Germline assignment: CDR1 SQVTM and CDR2 ANQGSEA. This CDR3 region has 12 residues. The CDR3 reads CSVVEQGNEQFF. Here the CDR3 DNA reads TGCAGCGTTGTGGAGCAGGGCAATGAGCAGTTCTTC.

At least ten counts were recorded for this clonotype. The junction departs from germline at one end; a sequencing error may be responsible. The chain is built from TRBV5-1 and TRBJ2-3; D possibly corresponds to TRBD2 (6 bases). Germline-derived CDR1 and CDR2 are SGHRS and YFSETQ. This CDR3 contains 15 residues. CDR3 in amino acids: CASSLGGDSTDTQYF. The CDR3 region has the DNA TGTGCCAGCAGCTTGGGCGGGGATAGCACAGATACGCAGTATTTT.

This clonotype was observed many times. V is TRBV15 and J is TRBJ1-5; D is unclear. CDR3 length: 13 residues. Germline V gene lookup returns CDR1 LNHNV and CDR2 YYDKDF (reference sequence). V dropped 2 bases and J dropped 7 bases, with 9 bases sitting between them. CDR3 bases: TGTGCCACCAGCAGATCCGGAGTACAGCCCCAGCATTTT. Protein product: CATSRSGVQPQHF. The whole variable domain, filled in from reference TRBV15 and TRBJ1-5, reads DAMVIQNPRYQVTQFGKPVTLSCSQTLNHNVMYWYQQKSSQAPKLLFHYYDKDFNNEADTPDNFQSRRPNTSFCFLDIRSPGLGDTAMYLCATSRSGVQPQHFGDGTRLSIL.

This clonotype was detected a few times. J is TRBJ2-2 and V is TRBV7-3; possibly TRBD1 for D (6 bases). Deletions cut 6 bases from V and 0 bases from J, with 14 bases between. The CDR3 loop spans 16 amino acids. The V gene's germline CDR1 is SGHTA and CDR2 FQGTGA. Written as DNA, the CDR3 is TGTGCCAGCAGTATGGCAGGGGCTACGAACACCGGGGAGCTGTTTTTT. Protein: CASSMAGATNTGELFF.

This clonotype was seen a handful of times. The chain is built from TRBV28 and TRBJ2-5, with TRBD2 identical over 7 bases. The CDR3 runs 20 residues. V lost 1 base and J lost 2; bases outside the gene matches: 19. Germline V gene data show CDR1 as MDHEN and CDR2 as SYDVKM. As DNA, the CDR3 is TGTGCCAGCAGTTTATTGACTAGCTCCAAGGGTTTAGTCGAGCAAGAGACCCAGTACTTC. Protein product: CASSLLTSSKGLVEQETQYF.

The V and J genes are TRBV12-3 or TRBV12-4 and TRBJ1-1; D is uncertain. The CDR3 has 12 residues. The V and J ends lost 5 bases and 7 bases respectively, with 11 bases between them. CDR3 loop: CASSLQGGEAFF. The DNA for the CDR3 is TGTGCCAGCAGTCTGCAAGGAGGTGAAGCTTTCTTT.

This clonotype was seen repeatedly, ten times or more. This chain joins TRBV9 and TRBJ2-4; maybe TRBD1 (6 bases). The CDR3 covers 14 residues. Germline loops: CDR1 SGDLS, CDR2 YYNGEE. V dropped 2 bases and J dropped 5 bases, with 11 bases sitting between them. The CDR3 nucleotides are TGTGCCAGCAGCGTTGGGGGCCTGGAAAACATTCAGTACTTC. It translates to CASSVGGLENIQYF.

Many counts were recorded for this clonotype. CDR3 nucleotide sequence: TGTGCCAGCTCCTTTCGGGACTTTGCCTACGAGCAGTACTTC. Its protein product is CASSFRDFAYEQYF. This rearrangement joins TRBV12-3 or TRBV12-4 to TRBJ2-7, with D maybe TRBD2 (6 bases). This CDR3 region has 14 residues. V was shortened by 8 bases and J by 2 bases, with 16 bases between the two germline ends.

A few counts support this clonotype. V is TRBV3-1 and J is TRBJ2-7; 9 nucleotides align to TRBD2. The CDR3 sequence is 16 residues long. CDR1 and CDR2 (germline): LGHDT, YNNKEL (reference sequence). The V segment lost 4 bases and the J segment 0 bases; nucleotides outside the gene matches: 7. The CDR3 sequence is CASSRGLALSSYEQYF. In DNA form, the CDR3 reads TGTGCCAGCAGCCGTGGACTAGCGCTCAGCTCCTACGAGCAGTACTTC.

The chain links TRBV25-1 to TRBJ2-7; the D is unclear. Trimming shortened V by 4 bases and J by 1 base, and 8 bases separated the two germline ends. This CDR3 contains 13 residues. Germline lookup yields CDR1 MGHDK and CDR2 SYGVNS. This CDR3 is CASSGVRSYEQYF. In DNA, the CDR3 is TGTGCCAGCAGTGGGGTTAGATCCTACGAGCAGTACTTC.

This chain joins TRBV18 and TRBJ2-7, with a tentative D call TRBD2 (5 bases). Per the germline V gene, CDR1 is KGHSH and CDR2 is LQKENI. This CDR3 spans 12 amino acids. The ends were cut back, 2 bases at V and 7 bases at J, with 9 bases in the middle. CDR3 in amino acids: CASSPTREEQYF. DNA for the CDR3: TGTGCCAGCTCACCAACGAGGGAGGAGCAGTACTTC.

The chain recombines TRBV6-6 with TRBJ2-7; TRBD1 matches at 7 bases. The CDR3 loop spans 12 amino acids. Per germline, CDR1 MNHNY and CDR2 SVGAGI (reference sequence). The V segment lost 8 bases and the J segment 3 bases; nucleotides outside the gene matches: 4. The CDR3 is CASSDRIYEQYF. The CDR3 DNA sequence: TGTGCCAGCTCGGACAGGATCTACGAGCAGTACTTC.